This record concerns one TCR beta chain sequence. These data are taken from a study of cytotoxic CD8 clonotypes in ibrutinib-treated CLL. Overall study: A mean of about 240,000 productive templates and more than 75,000 productive rearrangements was obtained per sample.

TCRdb's copy holds only in-frame clones and misses some; the assay was immunoSEQ multiplex PCR. This table has 110,000 to 150,000 clones, more than 75% appearing once. This CDR3 has 16 residues. This TCR came from a human donor with chronic lymphocytic leukemia. The source material was PBMCs, sampled after 24 months of ibrutinib treatment. The gene calls are TRBV21-1 and TRBJ2-7; no check of the table's D call, TRBD2, against the DNA was made. TRBV21-1 corresponds to a pseudogene. The CDR3 sequence: CASSKGEGLAVYEQYF. CDR3 sequence (DNA): TGTGCCAGCAGCAAAGGGGAAGGACTAGCGGTCTACGAGCAGTACTTC.